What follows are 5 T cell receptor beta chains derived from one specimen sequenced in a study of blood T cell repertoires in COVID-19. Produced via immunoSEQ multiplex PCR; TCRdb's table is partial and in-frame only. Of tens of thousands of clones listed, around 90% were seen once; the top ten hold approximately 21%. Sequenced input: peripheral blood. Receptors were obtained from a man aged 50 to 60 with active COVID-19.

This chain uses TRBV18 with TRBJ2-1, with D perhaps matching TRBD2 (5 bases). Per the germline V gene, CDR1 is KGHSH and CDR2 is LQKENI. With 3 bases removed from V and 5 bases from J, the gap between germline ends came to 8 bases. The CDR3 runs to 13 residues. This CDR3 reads CASSPNGDNEQFF. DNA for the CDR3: TGTGCCAGCTCACCGAACGGGGACAATGAGCAGTTCTTC.

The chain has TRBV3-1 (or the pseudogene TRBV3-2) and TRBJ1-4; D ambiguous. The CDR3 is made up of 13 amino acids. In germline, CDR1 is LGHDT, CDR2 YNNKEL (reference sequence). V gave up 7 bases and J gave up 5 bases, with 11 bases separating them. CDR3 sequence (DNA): TGTGCCAGCATAGGAGGGAGCAATGAAAAACTGTTTTTT. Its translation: CASIGGSNEKLFF.

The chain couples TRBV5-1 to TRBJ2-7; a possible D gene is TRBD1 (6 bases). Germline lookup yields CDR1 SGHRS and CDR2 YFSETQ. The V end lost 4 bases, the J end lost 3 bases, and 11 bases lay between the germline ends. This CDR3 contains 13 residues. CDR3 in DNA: TGCGCCAGCAGCCCCGGGACATTCTACGAGCAGTACTTC. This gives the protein CASSPGTFYEQYF. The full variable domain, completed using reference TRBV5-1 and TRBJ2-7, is KAGVTQTPRYLIKTRGQQVTLSCSPISGHRSVSWYQQTPGQGLQFLFEYFSETQRNKGNFPGRFSGRQFSNSRSEMNVSTLELGDSALYLCASSPGTFYEQYFGPGTRLTVT.

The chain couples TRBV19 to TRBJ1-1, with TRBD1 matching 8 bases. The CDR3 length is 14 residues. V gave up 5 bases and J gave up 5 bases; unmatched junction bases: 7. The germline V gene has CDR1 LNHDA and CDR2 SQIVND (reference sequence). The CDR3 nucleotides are TGTGCCAGTAGTCCCAACAGGGGGTGGACTGAAGCTTTCTTT. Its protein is CASSPNRGWTEAFF.

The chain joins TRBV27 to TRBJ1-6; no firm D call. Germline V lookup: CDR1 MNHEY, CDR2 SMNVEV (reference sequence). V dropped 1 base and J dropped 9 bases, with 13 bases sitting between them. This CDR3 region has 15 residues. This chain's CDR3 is CASSLWRGLRSPLHF. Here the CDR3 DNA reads TGTGCCAGCAGTTTATGGCGGGGTTTGCGTTCACCCCTCCACTTT.